This record covers a single T cell receptor (beta chain). A few counts support this clone. Its antigen target is currently unknown. The record has no base qualities; no much larger clone is one base away. Receptors were amplified or captured by the immunoSEQ multiplex PCR assay. The hsTCRB Kit was used according to the manufacturer's protocol to amplify rearranged TCR beta chain sequences. Sequencing of TCRB libraries was carried out on an Illumina MiSeq. The original pipeline was this. The proprietary platform of the kit vendor was used for demultiplexing, trimming and gene mapping. TCRdb's version of the immuneACCESS table is confined to in-frame rearrangements and falls short of the full clone set. An unresolved V gene accounts for under half of the shortfall where checked; the remainder is of unknown origin. V, J and clone size reflect that table, while D and trimming were determined from the DNA. This sample has tens of thousands of clones in its table, and about four fifths of those were observed once. Under 15% of the sample comes from the top ten.

Counted from cysteine to phenylalanine, this CDR3 has 14 amino acids. Kept here is only the CDR3 DNA, which spans 42 bases and is read in frame from base 1. Trimming costs V 5 bases and J 3 bases, and their ends lie 12 bases apart. Reading the germline V gene gives CDR1 MGHDK and CDR2 SYGVNS. Taken with the paper, the label for time point translates to: week 23, last vaccination. Each vaccine dose, consisting of 300 ug of a 20-mer mutant IDH1 peptide in Montanide, was administered subcutaneously with topical imiquimod. Newly diagnosed WHO grade 3 or 4 IDH1-mutant astrocytomas showing loss of nuclear ATRX were present in the donors. The samples were drawn from NOA16, a multicentre, single-arm, open-label phase I trial in Germany that tested a mutant IDH1 peptide vaccine in humans for the first time. The DNeasy Blood and Tissue Kit was used to extract genomic DNA from EDTA blood for TCRB sequencing.

These data belong to a study of a mutant IDH1 vaccine in newly diagnosed glioma (dated by TCRdb to the early 2020s). About the full investigation: Across visits V03 through V10, patients got a total of eight vaccinations, given in weeks 1, 3, 5, 7, 11, 15, 19 and 23. In the chemotherapy-containing groups, vaccination started alongside temozolomide cycles, whereas in patients who had radiotherapy alone it started 4-6 weeks after radiotherapy. Of the approximately 29 treated patients, 62.5% were male and 37.5% were female, and a mean age of 40.4 years was recorded. Prior to enrollment, standard therapy consisting of radiotherapy alone, temozolomide alone, or radiochemotherapy with temozolomide had been administered to patients, with the combination being received by most patients. Peripheral blood was drawn at six visits: V03 (baseline), V05, V07, V10, V12 and V13. Longitudinal TCRB deep sequencing was done for fewer than 30 treated patients, wherever samples were available for exploratory analyses.

Overall study results and their limits: Immune responses induced by the vaccine were seen in over 90% of patients across multiple MHC alleles. Pseudoprogression seemed to be unrelated to changes in the top peripheral T cell clonotypes found by TCRB sequencing. It was noted by the authors that analyses of patient blood samples could not be reproduced owing to sample limitations. PBMC samples for TCRB deep sequencing were selected based on availability.

The starting material was PBMCs, obtained from a glioma patient whose treatment included an IDH1 peptide vaccine. The sequence derives from a man aged 25 to 40 with glioma. The chain is made from TRBV25-1 and TRBJ2-3; the D region possibly corresponds to TRBD1 (6 bases align). This receptor has the CDR3 CASSWNRATDTQYF. In nucleotides, the sequence is TGTGCCAGCAGTTGGAACAGGGCGACAGATACGCAGTATTTT.